Sequencing of this T cell receptor (beta chain) was carried out in a study of T-cell memory formation after mild COVID-19. In this sample, this clonotype turned up many times. The antigen is unknown. The CDR3 is 15 residues long. The ends lost 1 base at V and 4 bases at J; junction bases unmatched: 7. Germline V lookup: CDR1 MGHRA, CDR2 YSYEKL. Whole-study results and caveats: Clones shrinking between day 15 and 85 showed a balanced CD4/CD8 split, and those that grew later tilted toward CD4+. Prior to infection, memory already included some responding clones, suggesting cross-reactive memory joined. CD4+ contracting clones lay mainly in CM and EM, CD8+ ones in EMRA.

TCRdb recomputed calls from the 5' RACE reads with MiXCR, one row per CDR3 protein. The table records about 560,000 distinct CDR3 sequences, 20% to 25% of them present only once. The source of this sequence is an adult woman who had mild COVID-19 (a few samples of this study predate the infection). Cell type and time point are not known. The sequencing input was PBMCs or a T cell subset sorted from them (not recorded which). V and J are TRBV4-1 and TRBJ2-7, with 7 positions matching TRBD1. CDR3 in DNA: TGCGCCAGCAGCCAAGGACAGGGTCCCCGATACGAGCAGTACTTC. It is translated as CASSQGQGPRYEQYF.